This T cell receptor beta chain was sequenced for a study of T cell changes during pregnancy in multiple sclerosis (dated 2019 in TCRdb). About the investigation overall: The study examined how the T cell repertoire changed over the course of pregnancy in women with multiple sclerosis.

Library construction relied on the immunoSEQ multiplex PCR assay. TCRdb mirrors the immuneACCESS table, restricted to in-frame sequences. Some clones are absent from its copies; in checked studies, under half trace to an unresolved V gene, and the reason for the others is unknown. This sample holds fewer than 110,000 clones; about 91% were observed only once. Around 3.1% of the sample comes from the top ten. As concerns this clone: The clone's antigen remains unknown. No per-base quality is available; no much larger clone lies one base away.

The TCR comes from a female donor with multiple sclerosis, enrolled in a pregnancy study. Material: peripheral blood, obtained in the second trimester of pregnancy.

The nucleotides are TGTGCCAGCAGTGAACAGGGGGCGAGTGGCTACACCTTC. It codes for CASSEQGASGYTF. Recombination linked TRBV2 to TRBJ1-2, with 8 bases aligning to TRBD1. Via the germline V gene, CDR1 is SNHLY and CDR2 FYNNEI. Germline trimming amounts to 2 bases on V and 7 bases on J, with 3 as the count of junction bases outside the gene matches. Counted from cysteine to phenylalanine, this CDR3 has 13 amino acids. CDR3 DNA only is kept here, 39 bases in frame from base 1.